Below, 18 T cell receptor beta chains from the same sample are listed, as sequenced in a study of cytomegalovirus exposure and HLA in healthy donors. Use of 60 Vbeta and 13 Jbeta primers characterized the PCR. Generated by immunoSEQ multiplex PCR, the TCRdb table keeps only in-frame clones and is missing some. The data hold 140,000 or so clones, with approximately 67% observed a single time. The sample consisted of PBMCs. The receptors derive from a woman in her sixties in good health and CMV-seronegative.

The CDR3 DNA reads TGTGCCAGCAGCTTACTTAGCGGGAGGGAAGGGCAGTACTTC. It encodes CASSLLSGREGQYF. V and J are TRBV7-8 and TRBJ2-7, with TRBD2 matching over 11 bases. Germline loops: CDR1 SGHVS, CDR2 FQNEAQ. This CDR3 region has 14 residues. The ends lost 2 bases at V and 9 bases at J; junction bases unmatched: 6.

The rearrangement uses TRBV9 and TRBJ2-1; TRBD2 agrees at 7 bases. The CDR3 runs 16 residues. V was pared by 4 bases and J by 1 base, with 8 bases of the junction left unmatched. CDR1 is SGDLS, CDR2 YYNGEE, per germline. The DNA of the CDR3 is TGTGCCAGCAGCCCAGACCCGGGACTATCCTACAATGAGCAGTTCTTC. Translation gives CASSPDPGLSYNEQFF. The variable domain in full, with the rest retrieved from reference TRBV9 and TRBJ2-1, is DSGVTQTPKHLITATGQRVTLRCSPRSGDLSVYWYQQSLDQGLQFLIQYYNGEERAKGNILERFSAQQFPDLHSELNLSSLELGDSALYFCASSPDPGLSYNEQFFGPGTRLTVL.

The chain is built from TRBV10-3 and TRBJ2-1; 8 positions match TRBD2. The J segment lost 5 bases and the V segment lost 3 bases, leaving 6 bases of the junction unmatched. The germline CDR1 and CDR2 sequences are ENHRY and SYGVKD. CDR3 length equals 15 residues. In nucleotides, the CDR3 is TGTGCCATCAGTGACAGCGGGGGCCGTAACAATGAGCAGTTCTTC. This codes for CAISDSGGRNNEQFF.

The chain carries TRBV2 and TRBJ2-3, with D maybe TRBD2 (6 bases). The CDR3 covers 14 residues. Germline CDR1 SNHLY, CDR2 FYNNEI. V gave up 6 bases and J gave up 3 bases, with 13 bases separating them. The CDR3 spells CASRAGMNTDTQYF. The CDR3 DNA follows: TGTGCCAGCAGGGCGGGGATGAATACAGATACGCAGTATTTT.

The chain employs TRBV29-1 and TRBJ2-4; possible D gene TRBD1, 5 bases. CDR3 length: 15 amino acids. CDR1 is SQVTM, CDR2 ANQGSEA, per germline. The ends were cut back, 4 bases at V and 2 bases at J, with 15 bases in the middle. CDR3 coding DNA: TGCAGCGTTGGGGTAGGGGCAGGGTCCAAAAACATTCAGTACTTC. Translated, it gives CSVGVGAGSKNIQYF. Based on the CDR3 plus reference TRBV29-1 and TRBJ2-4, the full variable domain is SAVISQKPSRDICQRGTSLTIQCQVDSQVTMMFWYRQQPGQSLTLIATANQGSEATYESGFVIDKFPISRPNLTFSTLTVSNMSPEDSSIYLCSVGVGAGSKNIQYFGAGTRLSVL.

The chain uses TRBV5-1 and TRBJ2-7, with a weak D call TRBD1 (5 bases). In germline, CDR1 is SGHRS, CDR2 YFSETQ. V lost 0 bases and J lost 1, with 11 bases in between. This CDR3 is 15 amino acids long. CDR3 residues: CASSLEQGVSYEQYF. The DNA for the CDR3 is TGCGCCAGCAGCTTGGAGCAGGGTGTTTCCTACGAGCAGTACTTC. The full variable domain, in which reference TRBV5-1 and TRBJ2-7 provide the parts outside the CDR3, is KAGVTQTPRYLIKTRGQQVTLSCSPISGHRSVSWYQQTPGQGLQFLFEYFSETQRNKGNFPGRFSGRQFSNSRSEMNVSTLELGDSALYLCASSLEQGVSYEQYFGPGTRLTVT.

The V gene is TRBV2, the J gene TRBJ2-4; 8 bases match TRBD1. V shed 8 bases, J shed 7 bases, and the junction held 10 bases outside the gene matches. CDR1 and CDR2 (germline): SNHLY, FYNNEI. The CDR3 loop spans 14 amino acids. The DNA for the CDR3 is TGTGCCAGCCAAGCGGACAGGGTAAAGAACATTCAGTACTTC. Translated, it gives CASQADRVKNIQYF. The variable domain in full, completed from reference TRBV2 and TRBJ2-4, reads EPEVTQTPSHQVTQMGQEVILRCVPISNHLYFYWYRQILGQKVEFLVSFYNNEISEKSEIFDDQFSVERPDGSNFTLKIRSTKLEDSAMYFCASQADRVKNIQYFGAGTRLSVL.

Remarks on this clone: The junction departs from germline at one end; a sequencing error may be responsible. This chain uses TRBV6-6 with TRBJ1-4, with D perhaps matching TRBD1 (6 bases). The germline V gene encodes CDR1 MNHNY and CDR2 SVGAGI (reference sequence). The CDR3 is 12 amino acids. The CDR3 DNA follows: TGTGCCAGCAGTTACGGGGACACCAGACTGTATTTT. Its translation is CASSYGDTRLYF.

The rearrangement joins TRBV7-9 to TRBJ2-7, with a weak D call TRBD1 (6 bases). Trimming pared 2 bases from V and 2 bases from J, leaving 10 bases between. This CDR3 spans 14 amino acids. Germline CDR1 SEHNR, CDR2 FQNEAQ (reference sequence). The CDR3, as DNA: TGTGCCAGCAGCTTATTAGGGGGACCCTACGAGCAGTACTTC. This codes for CASSLLGGPYEQYF.

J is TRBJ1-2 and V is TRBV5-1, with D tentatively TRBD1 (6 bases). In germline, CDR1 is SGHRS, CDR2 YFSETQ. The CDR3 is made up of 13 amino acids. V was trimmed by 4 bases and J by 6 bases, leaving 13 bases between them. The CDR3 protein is CASSPADSNGYTF. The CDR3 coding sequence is TGCGCCAGCAGCCCAGCGGACAGCAATGGCTACACCTTC.

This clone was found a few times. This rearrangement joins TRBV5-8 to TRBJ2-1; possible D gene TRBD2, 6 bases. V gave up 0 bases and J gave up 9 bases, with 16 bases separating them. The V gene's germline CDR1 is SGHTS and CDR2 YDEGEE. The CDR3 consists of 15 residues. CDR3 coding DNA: TGTGCCAGCAGCTTGGGGGGCGGGGTCTTTATTGAGCAGTTCTTC. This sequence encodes CASSLGGGVFIEQFF.

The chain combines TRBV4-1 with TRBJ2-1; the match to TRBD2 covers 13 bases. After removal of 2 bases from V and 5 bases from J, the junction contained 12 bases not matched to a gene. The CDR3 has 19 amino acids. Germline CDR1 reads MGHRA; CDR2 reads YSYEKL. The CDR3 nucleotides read TGCGCCAGCAGCCAAACCCGGGGGACTAGCGGGGCCAGTGACAATGAGCAGTTCTTC. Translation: CASSQTRGTSGASDNEQFF.

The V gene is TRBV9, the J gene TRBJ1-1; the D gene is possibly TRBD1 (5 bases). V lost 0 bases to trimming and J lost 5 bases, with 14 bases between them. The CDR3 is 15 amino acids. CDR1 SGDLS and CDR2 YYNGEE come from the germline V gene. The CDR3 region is CASSVDPGETTEAFF. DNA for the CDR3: TGTGCCAGCAGCGTAGATCCGGGGGAAACAACTGAAGCTTTCTTT.

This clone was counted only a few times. Here the CDR3 reads CATSRRGPATEAFF. The CDR3 coding sequence is TGTGCCACCAGCCGGCGTGGGCCAGCCACTGAAGCTTTCTTT. This chain connects TRBV15 to TRBJ1-1; D is undetermined. The ends were cut back, 5 bases at V and 4 bases at J, with 14 bases in the middle. The CDR3 is 14 amino acids. Per germline, CDR1 LNHNV and CDR2 YYDKDF (reference sequence).

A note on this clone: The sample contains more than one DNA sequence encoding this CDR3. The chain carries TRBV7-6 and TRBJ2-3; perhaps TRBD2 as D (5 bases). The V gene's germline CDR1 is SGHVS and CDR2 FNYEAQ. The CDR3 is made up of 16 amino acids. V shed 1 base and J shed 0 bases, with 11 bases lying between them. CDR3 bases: TGTGCCAGCAGCTTAGGTTCCGGCGGGAGCACAGATACGCAGTATTTT. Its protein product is CASSLGSGGSTDTQYF.

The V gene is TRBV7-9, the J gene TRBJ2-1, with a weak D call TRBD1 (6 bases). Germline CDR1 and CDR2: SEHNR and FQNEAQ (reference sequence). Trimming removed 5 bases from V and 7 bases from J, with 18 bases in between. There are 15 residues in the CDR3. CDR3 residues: CASSDRPQRGNEQFF. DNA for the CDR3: TGTGCCAGCAGCGACCGACCCCAAAGGGGGAATGAGCAGTTCTTC.

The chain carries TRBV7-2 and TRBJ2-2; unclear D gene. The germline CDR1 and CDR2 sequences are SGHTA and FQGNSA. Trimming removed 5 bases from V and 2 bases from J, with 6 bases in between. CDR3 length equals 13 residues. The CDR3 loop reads CASSPRNTGELFF. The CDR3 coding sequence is TGTGCCAGCAGCCCCAGAAACACCGGGGAGCTGTTTTTT.

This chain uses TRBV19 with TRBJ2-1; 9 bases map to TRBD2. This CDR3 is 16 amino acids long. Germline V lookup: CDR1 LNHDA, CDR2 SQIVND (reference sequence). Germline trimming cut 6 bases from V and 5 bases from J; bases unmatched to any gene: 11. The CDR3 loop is CASRNSGSFRDNEQFF. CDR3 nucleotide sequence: TGTGCCAGTAGAAATAGCGGGAGTTTCAGGGACAATGAGCAGTTCTTC.